This T cell receptor (beta chain) was identified in a study of blood T cell repertoires in COVID-19 (TCRdb year 2020). Some background on the complete study: Samples from collaborators originated in the United States, Italy and Spain and spanned both the acute and convalescent phases of COVID-19. The material from the prospective study consisted of cDNA or gDNA derived from T cells, B-cell-depleted T cells, or PBMCs. Subjects who had been exposed to COVID-19, were actively infected with it, or had recovered from it provided the deeply sampled blood TCRbeta repertoires that made up the dataset. The repertoires were released in a freely available public database meant as a resource for research on the immune response to SARS-CoV-2. Samples came from the ongoing ImmuneRACE study (first 160 participants) plus 1,254 subjects from 6 global collaborators. Nearly every sample came with metadata listing a de-identified subject ID, COVID-19 status, age in years and sex. HLA class I and class II types, where available, came from metadata supplied by the sample provider rather than from assay-based typing.

The paper's findings and limits, for the study overall: The amount of clinical and demographic metadata varied by source and participant and was provided uncurated.

TCRbeta CDR3 regions were amplified from genomic DNA by means of the immunoSEQ Assay, a bias-controlled multiplex PCR. The original pipeline was this. Within the assay, amplification of reference gene primers was used to estimate how many nucleated cells each sample contained. Sequence reads were collapsed and filtered to measure the absolute abundance of every unique TCRbeta CDR3 rearrangement. For each sample, productive Simpson clonality was calculated by taking the square root of Simpson's diversity index across productive rearrangements. TCRdb holds this immuneACCESS table with in-frame rearrangements only. Some clones are missing; in checked studies, unresolved V genes explain under half, and the rest has no known cause. The V and J calls and clone size are taken from that table; D and trimming were inferred from the DNA. The sample table holds approximately 55,000 clones, of which about three quarters were seen once. The top ten hold approximately 21% of the sample.

As for this clone: The clone's antigen remains unknown. Per-base quality was not reported, and no clone a single base away is much larger than it.

One collaborating source in Seattle enrolled patients during active infection and followed them longitudinally through the course of disease. Whole blood was collected in K2EDTA tubes by collaborating institutions according to the institutions' own protocols. Collaborator samples were shipped for TCRbeta analysis as frozen whole blood, isolated PBMCs, or DNA extracted from either sample type. The sample consisted of peripheral blood. This sequence was found in a man younger than 45 with COVID-19, enrolled during active disease.

The DNA is TGTGCCACCAGCAGAGTAGGAAGGGGCTATAATTCACCCCTCCACTTT. The translation is CATSRVGRGYNSPLHF. The chain links TRBV15 with TRBJ1-6; a weak D assignment points to TRBD1 (5 bases agree). Trimming takes 1 base from V and 3 bases from J, and the germline ends sit 10 bases apart. The germline V gene (reference sequence) specifies LNHNV as CDR1 and YYDKDF as CDR2. Its CDR3 holds 16 amino acids, cysteine through phenylalanine. This entry keeps only the CDR3 DNA: 48 bases, framed from base 1.